This T cell receptor (beta chain) is drawn from a study of blood T cell repertoires in COVID-19. As for the study in general: There were acute and convalescent COVID-19 samples, and they came from the United States, Italy and Spain.

Trimming stripped 6 bases from V and 5 bases from J, with 14 bases between. This CDR3 spans 13 amino acids. CDR1 and CDR2 from the germline V gene are MNHNY and SVGAGI (reference sequence). Sequencing used immunoSEQ multiplex PCR; TCRdb keeps in-frame clones, though not all of them. The repertoire holds 250,000 to 300,000 clones, with around 86% as singletons. This clone was counted once. V is TRBV6-6 and J is TRBJ2-7, with D perhaps TRBD1 (6 bases). Sequenced material: peripheral blood. The sequence came from a man in his late teens or twenties with active or convalescent COVID-19. As DNA, the CDR3 is TGTGCCAGCAGATCCACAGGGCCCAACGAGCAGTACTTC. This translates into CASRSTGPNEQYF.